This paragraph covers one T cell receptor (beta chain) sequence. Its antigen is still unknown. The germline V gene has CDR1 LGHNA and CDR2 YNFKEQ. Trimming removed 4 bases at V and 3 bases at J, with 13 bases between. This CDR3 comprises 15 residues. The data originate from a study of OX40 agonist ivuxolimab in advanced cancers. Study background: Patient treatment consisted of intravenous ivuxolimab administration every 2 weeks at 0.01 to 10 mg/kg.

Study-wide points: Dose levels from 0.1 to 3.0 mg/kg saw CD4+ and CD8+ blood T cells expand clonally by week 6. In the 0.1-3.0 mg/kg groups, partial responders showed among the lowest expansion.

Produced via immunoSEQ multiplex PCR; TCRdb's table is partial and in-frame only. Among about 37,000 clones listed, about 82% were seen once. Patients with autoimmune history or systemic immunosuppression were excluded. This TCR was recovered from an adult with an advanced solid tumor such as melanoma, head and neck, liver or kidney cancer. J is TRBJ2-1 and V is TRBV4-2; possible D gene TRBD2, 6 bases. Sequenced here: CD4+ or CD8+ T cells sorted from blood, sampled in a trial of the OX40 agonist ivuxolimab. The CDR3 DNA sequence: TGTGCCAGCAGCCCTGCGGGGACCGACTACAATGAGCAGTTCTTC. This encodes CASSPAGTDYNEQFF.